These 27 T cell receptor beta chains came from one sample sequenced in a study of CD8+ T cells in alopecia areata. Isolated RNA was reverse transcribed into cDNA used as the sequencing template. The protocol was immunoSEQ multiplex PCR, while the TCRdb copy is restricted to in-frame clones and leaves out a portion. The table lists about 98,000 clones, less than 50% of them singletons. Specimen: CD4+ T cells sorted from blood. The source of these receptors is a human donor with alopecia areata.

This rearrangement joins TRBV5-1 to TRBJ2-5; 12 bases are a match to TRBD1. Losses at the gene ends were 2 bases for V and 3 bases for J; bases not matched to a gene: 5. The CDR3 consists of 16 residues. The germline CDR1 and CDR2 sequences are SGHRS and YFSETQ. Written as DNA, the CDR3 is TGCGCCAGCAGCTTAGGGACAGGGGGCCGAGAAGAGACCCAGTACTTC. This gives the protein CASSLGTGGREETQYF.

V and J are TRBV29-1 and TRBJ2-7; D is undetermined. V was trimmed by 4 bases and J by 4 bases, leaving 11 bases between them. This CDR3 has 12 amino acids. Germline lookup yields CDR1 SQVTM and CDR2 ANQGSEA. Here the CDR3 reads CSVVSPTYEQYF. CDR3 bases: TGCAGCGTTGTCTCCCCTACGTACGAGCAGTACTTC.

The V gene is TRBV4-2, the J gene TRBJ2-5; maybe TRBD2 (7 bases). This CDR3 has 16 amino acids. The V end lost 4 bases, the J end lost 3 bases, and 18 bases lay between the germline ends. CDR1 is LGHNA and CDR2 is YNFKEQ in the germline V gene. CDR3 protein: CASSPGAGEEKETQYF. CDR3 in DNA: TGTGCCAGCAGCCCAGGGGCGGGGGAAGAGAAAGAGACCCAGTACTTC.

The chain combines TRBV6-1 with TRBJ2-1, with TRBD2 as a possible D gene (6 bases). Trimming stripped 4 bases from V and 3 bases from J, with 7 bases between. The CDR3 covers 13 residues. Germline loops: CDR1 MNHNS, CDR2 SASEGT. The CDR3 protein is CASSGLDYNEQFF. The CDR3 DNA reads TGTGCCAGCAGTGGACTAGACTACAATGAGCAGTTCTTC.

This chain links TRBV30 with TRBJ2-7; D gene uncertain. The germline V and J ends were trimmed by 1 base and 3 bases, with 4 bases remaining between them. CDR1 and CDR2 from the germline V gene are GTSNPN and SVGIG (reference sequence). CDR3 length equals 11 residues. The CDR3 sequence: CAWSGFYEQYF. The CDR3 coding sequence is TGTGCCTGGAGTGGCTTCTACGAGCAGTACTTC.

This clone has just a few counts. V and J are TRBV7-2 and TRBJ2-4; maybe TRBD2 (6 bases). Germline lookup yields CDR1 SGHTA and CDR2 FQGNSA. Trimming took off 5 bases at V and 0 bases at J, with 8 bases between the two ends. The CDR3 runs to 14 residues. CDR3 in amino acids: CASSRGLAKNIQYF. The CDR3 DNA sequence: TGTGCCAGCAGCCGGGGGTTAGCCAAAAACATTCAGTACTTC.

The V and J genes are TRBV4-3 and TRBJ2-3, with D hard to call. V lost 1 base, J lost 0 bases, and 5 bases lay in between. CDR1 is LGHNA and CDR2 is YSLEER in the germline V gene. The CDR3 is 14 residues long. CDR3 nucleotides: TGCGCCAGCAGCCAAGTTCGTAGCACAGATACGCAGTATTTT. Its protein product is CASSQVRSTDTQYF.

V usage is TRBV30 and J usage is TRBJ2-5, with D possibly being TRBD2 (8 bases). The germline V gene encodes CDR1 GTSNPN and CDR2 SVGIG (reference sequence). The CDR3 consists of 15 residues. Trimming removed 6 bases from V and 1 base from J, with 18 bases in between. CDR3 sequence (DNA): TGTGCCTGCTATCGGGAGGGGGCAATCCAAGAGACCCAGTACTTC. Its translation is CACYREGAIQETQYF.

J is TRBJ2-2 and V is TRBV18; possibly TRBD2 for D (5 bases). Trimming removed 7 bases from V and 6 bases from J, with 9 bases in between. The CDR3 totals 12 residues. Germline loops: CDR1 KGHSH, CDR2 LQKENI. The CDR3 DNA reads TGTGCCAGCTACCAGGAGGCCGGGGAGCTGTTTTTT. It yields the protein CASYQEAGELFF.

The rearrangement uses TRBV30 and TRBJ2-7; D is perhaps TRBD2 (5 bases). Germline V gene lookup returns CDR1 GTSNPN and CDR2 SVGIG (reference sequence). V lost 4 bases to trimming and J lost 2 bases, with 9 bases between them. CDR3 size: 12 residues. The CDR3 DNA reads TGTGCCTGGACCGGGAACGCCTACGAGCAGTACTTC. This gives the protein CAWTGNAYEQYF.

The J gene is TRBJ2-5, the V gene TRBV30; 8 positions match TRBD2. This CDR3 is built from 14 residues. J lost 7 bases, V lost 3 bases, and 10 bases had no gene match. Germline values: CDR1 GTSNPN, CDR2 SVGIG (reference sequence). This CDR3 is CAWRPQRETATQYF. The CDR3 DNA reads TGTGCCTGGAGGCCTCAGCGGGAGACAGCGACCCAGTACTTC.

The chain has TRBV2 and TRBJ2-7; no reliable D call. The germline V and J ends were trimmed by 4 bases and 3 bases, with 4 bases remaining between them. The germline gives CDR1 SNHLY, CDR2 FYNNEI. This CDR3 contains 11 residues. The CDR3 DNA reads TGTGCCAGCAGTGGGATCTACGAGCAGTACTTC. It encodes CASSGIYEQYF.

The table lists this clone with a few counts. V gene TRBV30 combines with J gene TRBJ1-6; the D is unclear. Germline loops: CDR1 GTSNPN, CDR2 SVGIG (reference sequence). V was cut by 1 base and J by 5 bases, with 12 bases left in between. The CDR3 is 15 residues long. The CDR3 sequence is CAWSGPGRNNSPLHF. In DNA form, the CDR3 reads TGTGCCTGGAGTGGTCCGGGGAGGAATAATTCACCCCTCCACTTT. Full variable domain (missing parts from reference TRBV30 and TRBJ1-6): SQTIHQWPATLVQPVGSPLSLECTVEGTSNPNLYWYRQAAGRGLQLLFYSVGIGQISSEVPQNLSASRPQDRQFILSSKKLLLSDSGFYLCAWSGPGRNNSPLHFGNGTRLTVT.

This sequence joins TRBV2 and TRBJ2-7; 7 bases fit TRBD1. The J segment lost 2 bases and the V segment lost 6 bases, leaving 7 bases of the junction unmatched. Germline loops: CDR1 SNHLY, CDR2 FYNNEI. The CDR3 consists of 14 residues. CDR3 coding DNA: TGTGCCAGCAGACAATTCCAGGGGGCCTACGAGCAGTACTTC. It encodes CASRQFQGAYEQYF.

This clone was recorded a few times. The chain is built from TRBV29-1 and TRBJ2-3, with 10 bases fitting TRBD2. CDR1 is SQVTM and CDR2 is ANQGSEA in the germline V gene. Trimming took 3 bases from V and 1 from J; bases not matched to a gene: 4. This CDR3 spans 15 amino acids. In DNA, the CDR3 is TGCAGCGTTGATCGGCTAGCGGGAGGCACAGATACGCAGTATTTT. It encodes CSVDRLAGGTDTQYF.

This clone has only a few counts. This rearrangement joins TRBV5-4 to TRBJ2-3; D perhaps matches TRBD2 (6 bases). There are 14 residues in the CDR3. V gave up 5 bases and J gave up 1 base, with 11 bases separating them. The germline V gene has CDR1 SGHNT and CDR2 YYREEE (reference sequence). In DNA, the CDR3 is TGTGCCAGCAGTTCCCCTAGCGGCACAGATACGCAGTATTTT. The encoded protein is CASSSPSGTDTQYF.

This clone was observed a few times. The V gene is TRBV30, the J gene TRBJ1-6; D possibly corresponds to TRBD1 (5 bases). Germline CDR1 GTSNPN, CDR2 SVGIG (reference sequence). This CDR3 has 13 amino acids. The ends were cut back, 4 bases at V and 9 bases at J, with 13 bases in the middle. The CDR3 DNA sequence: TGTGCCTGGACCGACGGCAGGGCTTCACCCCTCCACTTT. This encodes CAWTDGRASPLHF.

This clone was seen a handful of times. The CDR3 loop reads CSGRQGMNTEAFF. The CDR3 DNA reads TGCAGCGGCCGACAGGGCATGAACACTGAAGCTTTCTTT. The rearrangement uses TRBV29-1 and TRBJ1-1; 7 bases map to TRBD1. Trimming removed 7 bases from V and 0 bases from J; junction bases left unmatched: 5. Germline V gene sequence: CDR1 SQVTM, CDR2 ANQGSEA. This CDR3 spans 13 amino acids.

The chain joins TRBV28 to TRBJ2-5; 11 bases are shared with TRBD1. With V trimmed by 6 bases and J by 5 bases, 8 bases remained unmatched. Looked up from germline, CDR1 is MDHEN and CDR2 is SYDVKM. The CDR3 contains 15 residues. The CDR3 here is CASSQSGTGGETQYF. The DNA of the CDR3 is TGTGCCAGCAGCCAATCCGGGACAGGGGGGGAGACCCAGTACTTC.

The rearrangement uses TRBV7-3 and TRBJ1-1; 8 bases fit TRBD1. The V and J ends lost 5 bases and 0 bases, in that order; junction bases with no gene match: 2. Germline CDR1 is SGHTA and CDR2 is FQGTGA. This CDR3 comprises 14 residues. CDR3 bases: TGTGCCAGCAGCCCAGGGGGCCTGAACACTGAAGCTTTCTTT. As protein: CASSPGGLNTEAFF. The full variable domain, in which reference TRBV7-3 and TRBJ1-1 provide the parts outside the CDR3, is GAGVSQTPSNKVTEKGKYVELRCDPISGHTALYWYRQSLGQGPEFLIYFQGTGAADDSGLPNDRFFAVRPEGSVSTLKIQRTERGDSAVYLCASSPGGLNTEAFFGQGTRLTVV.

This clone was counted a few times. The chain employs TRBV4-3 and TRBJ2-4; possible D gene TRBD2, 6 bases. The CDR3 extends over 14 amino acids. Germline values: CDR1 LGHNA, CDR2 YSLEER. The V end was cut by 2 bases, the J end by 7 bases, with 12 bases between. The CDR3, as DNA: TGCGCCAGCAGCCAAATAACCCGGGAGAACATTCAGTACTTC. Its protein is CASSQITRENIQYF.

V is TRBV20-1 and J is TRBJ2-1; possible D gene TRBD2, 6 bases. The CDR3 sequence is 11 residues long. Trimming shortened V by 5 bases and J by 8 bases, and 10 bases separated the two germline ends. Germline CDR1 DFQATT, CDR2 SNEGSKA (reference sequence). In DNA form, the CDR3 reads TGCAGTGCTCGACTAGTCGATGAGCAGTTCTTC. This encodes CSARLVDEQFF.

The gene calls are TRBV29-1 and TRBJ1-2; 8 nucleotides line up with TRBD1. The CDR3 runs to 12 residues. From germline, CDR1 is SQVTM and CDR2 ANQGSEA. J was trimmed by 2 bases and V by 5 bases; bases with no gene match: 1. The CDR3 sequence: CSVQGANYGYTF. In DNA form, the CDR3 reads TGCAGCGTTCAGGGGGCGAACTATGGCTACACCTTC.

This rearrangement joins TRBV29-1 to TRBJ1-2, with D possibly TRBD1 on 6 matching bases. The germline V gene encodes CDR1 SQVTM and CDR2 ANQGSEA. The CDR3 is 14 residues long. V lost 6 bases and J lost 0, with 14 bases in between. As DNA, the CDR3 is TGCAGCGTCGGCGGACAGTATCCTAACTATGGCTACACCTTC. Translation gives CSVGGQYPNYGYTF. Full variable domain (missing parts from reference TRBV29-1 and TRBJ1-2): SAVISQKPSRDICQRGTSLTIQCQVDSQVTMMFWYRQQPGQSLTLIATANQGSEATYESGFVIDKFPISRPNLTFSTLTVSNMSPEDSSIYLCSVGGQYPNYGYTFGSGTRLTVV.

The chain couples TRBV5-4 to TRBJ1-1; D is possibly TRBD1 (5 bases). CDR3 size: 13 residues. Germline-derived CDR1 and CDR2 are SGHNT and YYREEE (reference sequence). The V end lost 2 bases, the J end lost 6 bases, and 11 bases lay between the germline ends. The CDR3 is CASSFDRGAEAFF. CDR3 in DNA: TGTGCCAGCAGCTTTGATAGGGGTGCTGAAGCTTTCTTT. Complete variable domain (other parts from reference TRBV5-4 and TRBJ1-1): ETGVTQSPTHLIKTRGQQVTLRCSSQSGHNTVSWYQQALGQGPQFIFQYYREEENGRGNFPPRFSGLQFPNYSSELNVNALELDDSALYLCASSFDRGAEAFFGQGTRLTVV.

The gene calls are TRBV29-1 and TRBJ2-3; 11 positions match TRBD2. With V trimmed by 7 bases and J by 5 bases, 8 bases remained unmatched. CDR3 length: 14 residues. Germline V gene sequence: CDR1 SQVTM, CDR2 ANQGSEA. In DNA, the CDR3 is TGCAGCGCCCAGACTAGCGGGGCGGGAGATACGCAGTATTTT. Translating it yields CSAQTSGAGDTQYF.

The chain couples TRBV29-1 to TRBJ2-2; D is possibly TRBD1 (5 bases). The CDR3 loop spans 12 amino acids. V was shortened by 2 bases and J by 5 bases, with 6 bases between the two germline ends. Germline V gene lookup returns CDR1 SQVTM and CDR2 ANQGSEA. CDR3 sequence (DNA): TGCAGCGTTGAACAGGGTACCGGGGAGCTGTTTTTT. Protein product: CSVEQGTGELFF.